Listed below are T cell receptor beta chains from one sample, sequenced in a study of OX40 agonist ivuxolimab in advanced cancers. Profiled with immunoSEQ multiplex PCR; TCRdb holds only in-frame clones, not every one. This sample has 12,000 or so clones, with 70% to 90% found just once. Sequenced here: CD4+ or CD8+ T cells sorted from blood, sampled in a trial of the OX40 agonist ivuxolimab. Source of these receptors: an adult with an advanced solid tumor such as melanoma, head and neck, liver or kidney cancer. Each CDR3 is given with its conserved first and last residue. Each record gives: CDR3 length, D gene, V gene, CDR3 protein. D genes are given only for firm matches.

16 TRBD2 TRBV4-1 CASSHPTRAGAYEQYF
15 TRBD2 TRBV27 CASSLSVREKYEQYF
16 NA TRBV9 CASSVDEFLETDTQYF
11 NA TRBV27 CASSIGNEQFF
16 TRBD2 TRBV7-6 CASSLLAGSTYNEQFF
15 NA TRBV27 CASSLSGTLGNTIYF
14 NA TRBV9 CASSVGQANEKLFF
14 NA TRBV7-3 CASSPAGVHPEAFF
12 NA TRBV29-1 CSVETPNYGYTF
13 NA TRBV14 CASSQEGELVQYF
15 NA TRBV7-2 CASSLVGPSYNEQFF
15 NA TRBV19 CASSIEGASNTEAFF
11 NA TRBV29-1 CSVGSSYEQYF
13 NA TRBV6-1 CASSVGETYEQYF
14 TRBD2 TRBV10-2 CASTGLAAYNEQFF
13 NA TRBV5-1 CASSSSVGETQYF
14 NA TRBV30 CAWSAYATYFHYTF
12 NA TRBV7-6 CASRGDADTQYF
12 NA TRBV29-1 CSVQQGTYEQYF
16 NA TRBV4-1 CASSQELPSRNDEQFF
11 NA TRBV7-9 CASSSVGKAFF
11 NA TRBV6-6 CASSHADTQYF
16 NA TRBV19 CASSIVGDNGNTEAFF
11 NA TRBV27 CASSHGNTIYF